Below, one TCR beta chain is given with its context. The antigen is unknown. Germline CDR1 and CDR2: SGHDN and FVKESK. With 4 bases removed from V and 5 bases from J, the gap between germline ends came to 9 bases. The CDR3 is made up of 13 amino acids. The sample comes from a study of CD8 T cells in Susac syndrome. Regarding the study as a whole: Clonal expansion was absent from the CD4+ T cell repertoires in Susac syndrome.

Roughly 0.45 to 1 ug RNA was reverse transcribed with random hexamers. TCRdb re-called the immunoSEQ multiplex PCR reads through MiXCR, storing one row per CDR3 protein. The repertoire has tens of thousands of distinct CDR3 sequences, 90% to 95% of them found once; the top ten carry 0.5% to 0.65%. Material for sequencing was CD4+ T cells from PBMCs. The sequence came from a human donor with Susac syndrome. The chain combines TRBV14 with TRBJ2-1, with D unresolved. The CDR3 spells CASSRSRNNEQFF. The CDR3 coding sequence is TGTGCCAGCAGCCGAAGCCGCAACAATGAGCAGTTCTTC.